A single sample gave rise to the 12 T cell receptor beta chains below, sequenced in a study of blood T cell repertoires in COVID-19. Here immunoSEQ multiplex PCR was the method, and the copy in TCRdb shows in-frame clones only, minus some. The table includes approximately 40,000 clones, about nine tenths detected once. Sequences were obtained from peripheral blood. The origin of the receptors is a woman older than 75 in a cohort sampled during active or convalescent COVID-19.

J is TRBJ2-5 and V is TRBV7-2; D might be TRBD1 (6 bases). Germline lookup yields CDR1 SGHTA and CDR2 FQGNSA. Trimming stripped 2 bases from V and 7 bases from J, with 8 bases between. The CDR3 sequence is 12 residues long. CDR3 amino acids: CASSLSRGTQYF. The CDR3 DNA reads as TGTGCCAGCAGCTTAAGCAGGGGGACCCAGTACTTC.

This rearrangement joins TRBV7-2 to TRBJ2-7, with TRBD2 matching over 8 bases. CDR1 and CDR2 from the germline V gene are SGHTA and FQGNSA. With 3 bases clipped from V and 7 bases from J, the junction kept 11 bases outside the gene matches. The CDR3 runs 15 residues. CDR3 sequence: CASSLSSGVLAEQYF. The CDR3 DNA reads TGTGCCAGCAGCTTGAGTAGCGGGGTTTTGGCTGAGCAGTACTTC.

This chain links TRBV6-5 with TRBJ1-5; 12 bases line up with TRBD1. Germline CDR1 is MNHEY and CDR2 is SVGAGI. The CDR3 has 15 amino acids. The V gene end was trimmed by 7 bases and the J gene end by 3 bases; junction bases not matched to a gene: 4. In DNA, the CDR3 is TGTGCCAGCAAGGGGACAGGGGGCGACAATCAGCCCCAGCATTTT. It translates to CASKGTGGDNQPQHF.

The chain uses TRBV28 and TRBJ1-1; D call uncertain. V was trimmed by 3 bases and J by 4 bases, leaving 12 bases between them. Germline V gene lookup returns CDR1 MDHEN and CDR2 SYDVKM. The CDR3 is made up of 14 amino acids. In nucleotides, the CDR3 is TGTGCCAGCAGTTTTTCTTCTCGTTCCACTGAAGCTTTCTTT. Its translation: CASSFSSRSTEAFF.

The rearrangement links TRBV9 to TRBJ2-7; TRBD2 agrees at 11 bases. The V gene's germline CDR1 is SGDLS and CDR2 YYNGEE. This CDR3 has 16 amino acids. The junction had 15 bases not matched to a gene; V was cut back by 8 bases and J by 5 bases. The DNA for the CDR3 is TGTGCCAGTACCAGGGGTAGCGGGAGGGCCCGGAACGAGCAGTACTTC. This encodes CASTRGSGRARNEQYF.

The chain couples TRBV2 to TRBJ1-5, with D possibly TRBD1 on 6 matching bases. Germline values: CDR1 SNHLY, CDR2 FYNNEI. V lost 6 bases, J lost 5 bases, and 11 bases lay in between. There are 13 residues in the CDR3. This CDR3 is CASRDDRYQPQHF. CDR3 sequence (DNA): TGTGCCAGCAGGGACGACAGGTATCAGCCCCAGCATTTT.

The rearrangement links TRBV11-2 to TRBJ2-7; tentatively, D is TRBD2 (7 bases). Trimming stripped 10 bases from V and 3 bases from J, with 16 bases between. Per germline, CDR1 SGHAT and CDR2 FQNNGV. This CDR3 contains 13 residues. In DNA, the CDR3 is TGTGCCACCCAGGTAGGGGGGGGCTACGAGCAGTACTTC. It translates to CATQVGGGYEQYF.

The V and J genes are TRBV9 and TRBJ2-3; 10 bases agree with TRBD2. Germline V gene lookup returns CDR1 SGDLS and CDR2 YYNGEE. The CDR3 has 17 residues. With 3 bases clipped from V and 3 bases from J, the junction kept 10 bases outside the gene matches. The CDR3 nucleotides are TGTGCCAGCAGCGCTCGTCTAGCGGGAGTTCGGACAGATACGCAGTATTTT. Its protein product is CASSARLAGVRTDTQYF.

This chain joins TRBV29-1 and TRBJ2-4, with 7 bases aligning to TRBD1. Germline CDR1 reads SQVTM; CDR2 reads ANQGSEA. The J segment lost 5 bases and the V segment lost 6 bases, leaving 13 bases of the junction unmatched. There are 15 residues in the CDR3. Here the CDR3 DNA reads TGCAGCGTCGGACCTCGGACAGGCCCGGAAAACATTCAGTACTTC. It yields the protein CSVGPRTGPENIQYF.

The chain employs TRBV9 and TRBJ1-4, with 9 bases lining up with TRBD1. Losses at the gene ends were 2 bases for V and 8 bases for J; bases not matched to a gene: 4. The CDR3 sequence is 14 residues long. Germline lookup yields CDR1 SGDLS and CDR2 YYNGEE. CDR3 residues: CASSVDRGGEKLFF. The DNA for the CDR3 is TGTGCCAGCAGCGTTGACAGGGGGGGAGAAAAACTGTTTTTT.

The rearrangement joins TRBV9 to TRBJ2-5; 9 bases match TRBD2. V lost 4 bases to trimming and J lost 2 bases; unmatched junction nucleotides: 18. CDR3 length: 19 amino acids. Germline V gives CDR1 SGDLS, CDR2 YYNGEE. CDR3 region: CASSPRGASGGPTQETQYF. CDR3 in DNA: TGTGCCAGCAGCCCCCGGGGGGCCAGCGGGGGGCCAACTCAAGAGACCCAGTACTTC. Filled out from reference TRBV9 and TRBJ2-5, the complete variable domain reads DSGVTQTPKHLITATGQRVTLRCSPRSGDLSVYWYQQSLDQGLQFLIQYYNGEERAKGNILERFSAQQFPDLHSELNLSSLELGDSALYFCASSPRGASGGPTQETQYFGPGTRLLVL.

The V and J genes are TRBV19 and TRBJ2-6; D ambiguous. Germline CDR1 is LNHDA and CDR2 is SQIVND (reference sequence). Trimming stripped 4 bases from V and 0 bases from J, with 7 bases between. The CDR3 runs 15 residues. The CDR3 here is CASSTASSGANVLTF. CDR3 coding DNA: TGTGCCAGTAGTACAGCGAGCTCTGGGGCCAACGTCCTGACTTTC.